This T cell receptor beta chain originates from a study of cytomegalovirus exposure and HLA in healthy donors. Study as a whole: Caucasian-associated ancestry cluster membership applied to less than 85% of several hundred genotyped donors.

The germline V gene encodes CDR1 GTSNPN and CDR2 SVGIG (reference sequence). Germline trimming cut 5 bases from V and 4 bases from J; bases unmatched to any gene: 8. The CDR3 has 15 residues. On this clone itself: Its antigen is currently unknown.

Primers for the PCR totalled 60 Vbeta and 13 Jbeta. Only in-frame clones appear in the TCRdb table, and some are missing; sequencing was by immunoSEQ multiplex PCR. The sample yields about 160,000 clones, 75% to 85% seen once. Study outcomes and limitations: Clonal expansion, a later analysis showed, was greater in HLA-associated TCR beta chains than in equally common others. Association of a missense DCLRE1C variant with TCR beta V- and J-gene trimming was reported in a later analysis. In an earlier analysis, most TCR beta V segments were productive about 87% or about 30% of the time.

The chain is built from TRBV30 and TRBJ2-3; 11 bases are a match to TRBD1. The receptor was derived from a girl aged 2-10 years in good health and CMV-seropositive. The specimen was PBMCs. CDR3 residues: CAWAPGQGVSDTQYF. CDR3 DNA sequence: TGTGCCTGGGCCCCGGGACAGGGGGTTTCAGATACGCAGTATTTT. Drawing the rest from reference TRBV30 and TRBJ2-3, the complete variable domain is SQTIHQWPATLVQPVGSPLSLECTVEGTSNPNLYWYRQAAGRGLQLLFYSVGIGQISSEVPQNLSASRPQDRQFILSSKKLLLSDSGFYLCAWAPGQGVSDTQYFGPGTRLTVL.